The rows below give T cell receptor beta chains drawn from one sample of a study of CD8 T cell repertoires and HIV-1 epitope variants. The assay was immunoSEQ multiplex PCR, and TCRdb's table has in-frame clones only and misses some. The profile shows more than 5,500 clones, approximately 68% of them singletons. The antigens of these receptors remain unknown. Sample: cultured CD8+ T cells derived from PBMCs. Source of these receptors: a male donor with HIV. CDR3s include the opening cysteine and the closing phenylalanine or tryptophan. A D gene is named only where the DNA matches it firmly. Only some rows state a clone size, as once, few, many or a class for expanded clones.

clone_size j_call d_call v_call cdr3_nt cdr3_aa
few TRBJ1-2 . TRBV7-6 TGTGCCAGCAGCCCCGGGTCGGGCAGGCTGTATGGCTACACCTTC CASSPGSGRLYGYTF
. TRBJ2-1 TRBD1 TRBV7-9 TGTGCCAGCAACTCTTTAAAGGGGGCAAATGAGCAGTTCTTC CASNSLKGANEQFF
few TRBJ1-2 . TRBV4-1 TGCGCCAGCAGCCAAGGCACAGTTTCCGGCTACACCTTC CASSQGTVSGYTF
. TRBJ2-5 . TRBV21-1 TGTGCCAGCAGCCCCCAGTACTTC CASSPQYF
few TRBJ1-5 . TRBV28 TGTGCCAGCAGCGACGAAACGACCGGTGAGCCCCAGCATTTT CASSDETTGEPQHF
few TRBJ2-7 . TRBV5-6 TGTGCCAGCAGCTTGGGGGCAGGGTCCTACGAGCAGTACTTC CASSLGAGSYEQYF
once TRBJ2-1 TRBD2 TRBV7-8 TGTGCCAGCAGTCATAGGGCCAGCGGGGGGGCCACGTCCTACAATGAGCAGTTCTTC CASSHRASGGATSYNEQFF
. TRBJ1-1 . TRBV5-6 TGTGCCAGCAGCCTACAGGTGCTGAACACTGAAGCTTTCTTT CASSLQVLNTEAFF
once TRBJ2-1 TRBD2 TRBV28 TGTGCCAGCAGTTTGGGCGGGAGTGGCAATGAGCAGTTCTTC CASSLGGSGNEQFF
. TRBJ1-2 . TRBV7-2 TGTGCCAGCAGCCCAGACAGGACCTCTAGGAGTGGCTACACCTTC CASSPDRTSRSGYTF
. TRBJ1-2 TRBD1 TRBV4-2 TGTGCCAGCAGCCAAGTGAGGGACAGCTATGGCTACACCTTC CASSQVRDSYGYTF
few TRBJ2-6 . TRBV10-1 TGCGCCAGCAGTACCGGGATCGGGGCCAACGTCCTGACTTTC CASSTGIGANVLTF
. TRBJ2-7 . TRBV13 TGTGCCAGTTCGGACGTGAGCTCCTACGAGCAGTACTTC CASSDVSSYEQYF
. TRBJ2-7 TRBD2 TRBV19 TGTGCCACCGATAGCGGGGGGCTCGACGAGCAGTACTTC CATDSGGLDEQYF
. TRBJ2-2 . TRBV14 TGTGCCAGCAGCCAAGATCTTACCGCCGGGGAGCTGTTTTTT CASSQDLTAGELFF
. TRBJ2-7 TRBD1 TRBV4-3 TGCGCCAGCAGCCAAGGCCCTGGGACAGCCCTCTCCGAGCAGTACTTC CASSQGPGTALSEQYF
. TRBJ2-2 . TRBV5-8 TGTGCCAGCAGCTTGGCGGCCGGGGAGCTGTTTTTT CASSLAAGELFF
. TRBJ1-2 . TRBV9 TGTGCCAGCAGCGTAGAGGAGGGGGGCTATGGCTACACCTTC CASSVEEGGYGYTF
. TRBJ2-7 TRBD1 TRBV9 TGTGCCAGCAGCGCAGGGGGCCGGGACGAGCAGTACTTC CASSAGGRDEQYF
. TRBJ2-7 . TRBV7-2 TGTGCCAGCAGCTTAGAAGGATACACCTACGAGCAGTACTTC CASSLEGYTYEQYF
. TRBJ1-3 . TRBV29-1 TGCAGCGTTGAATCTGGAAACACCATATATTTT CSVESGNTIYF
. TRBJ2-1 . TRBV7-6 TGTGCCAGCAGCCCTGAGGGCCCCTACAATGAGCAGTTCTTC CASSPEGPYNEQFF
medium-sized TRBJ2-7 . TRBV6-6 TGTGCCAGCAGCCCCGGGGCGATTACCTACGAGCAGTACTTC CASSPGAITYEQYF
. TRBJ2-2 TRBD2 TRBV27 TGTGCCAGCAGTTCGACTAGCGCTGGCGGGGAGCTGTTTTTT CASSSTSAGGELFF
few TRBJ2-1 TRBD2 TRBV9 TGTGCCAGCAGCGTACCTTTAGGGGCTAGCGGGGGGCCGAGCTCCTACAATGAGCAGTTCTTC CASSVPLGASGGPSSYNEQFF
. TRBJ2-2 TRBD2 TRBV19 TGTGCCAGTAGTATCTCCGGGGGGTGGACCGGGGAGCTGTTTTTT CASSISGGWTGELFF
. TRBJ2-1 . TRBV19 TGTGCCAGTAGTATCGGGGATTACAATGAGCAGTTCTTC CASSIGDYNEQFF
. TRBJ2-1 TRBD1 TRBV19 TGTGCCAGTGGGAATTCCGGGACAGGAGGGGAACATGAGCAGTTCTTC CASGNSGTGGEHEQFF
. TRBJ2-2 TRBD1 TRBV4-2 TGTGCCAGCAGCCCGACAGGGGGTACCGGGGAGCTGTTTTTT CASSPTGGTGELFF
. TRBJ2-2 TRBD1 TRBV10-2 TGCGCCAGCAGTGATGACAGGGCCCGGGAGCTGTTTTTT CASSDDRARELFF
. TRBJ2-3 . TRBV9 TGTGCCAGCAGCGTAGAGTGGGGGGGCACAGATACGCAGTATTTT CASSVEWGGTDTQYF
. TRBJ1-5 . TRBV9 TGTGCCAGCAGCGTAGGCGGGGGTACTCAGCCCCAGCATTTT CASSVGGGTQPQHF
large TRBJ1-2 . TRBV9 TGTGCCAGCAGCTTCGTAGGGTCTGGAGCTTATGGCTACACCTTC CASSFVGSGAYGYTF
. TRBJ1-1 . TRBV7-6 TGTGCCAGCTCCCGAGAGGGGAACACTGAAGCTTTCTTT CASSREGNTEAFF
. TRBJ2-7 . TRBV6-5 TGTGCCAGCAGTTACTCACAGGGCTACGAGCAGTACTTC CASSYSQGYEQYF
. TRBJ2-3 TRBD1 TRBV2 TGTGCCAGCAGAGACGGACAGGGATTGGGCACGCAGTATTTT CASRDGQGLGTQYF
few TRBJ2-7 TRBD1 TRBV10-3 TGTGCCGTCGGGACAGCCTACGAGCAGTACTTC CAVGTAYEQYF
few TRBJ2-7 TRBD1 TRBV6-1 TGTGCCAGCAGCGGGACAGGCTACGAGCAGTACTTC CASSGTGYEQYF
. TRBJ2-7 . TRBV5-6 TGTGCCAGCAGCTTGATGGGGGAATTGCTCTACGAGCAGTACTTC CASSLMGELLYEQYF
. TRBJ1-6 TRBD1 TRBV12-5 TGTGCTAGTGGTTTGCCACACCCCTCAGGGGGCCATAATTCACCCCTCCACTTT CASGLPHPSGGHNSPLHF
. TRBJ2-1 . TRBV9 TGTGCCAGCAGCGTCGACCCAGCGACCTACAATGAGCAGTTCTTC CASSVDPATYNEQFF